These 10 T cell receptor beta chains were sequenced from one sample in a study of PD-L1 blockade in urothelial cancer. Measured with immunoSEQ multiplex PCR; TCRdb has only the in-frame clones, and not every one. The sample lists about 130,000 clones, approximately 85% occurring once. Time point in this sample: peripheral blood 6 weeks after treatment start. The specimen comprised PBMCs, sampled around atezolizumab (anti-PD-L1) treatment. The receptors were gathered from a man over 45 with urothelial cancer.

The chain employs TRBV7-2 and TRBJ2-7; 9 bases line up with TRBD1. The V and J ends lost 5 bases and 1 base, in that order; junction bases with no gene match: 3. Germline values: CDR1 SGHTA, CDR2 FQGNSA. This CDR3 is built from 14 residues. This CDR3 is CASSRGTGSYEQYF. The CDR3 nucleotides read TGTGCCAGCAGCCGGGGGACAGGGTCCTACGAGCAGTACTTC.

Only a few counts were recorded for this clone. The CDR3 region is CASSSGLAGPQETQYF. CDR3 DNA sequence: TGCGCCAGCAGCTCGGGACTAGCGGGCCCACAAGAGACCCAGTACTTC. This chain joins TRBV5-1 and TRBJ2-5; 12 bases align to TRBD2. This CDR3 contains 16 residues. CDR1 and CDR2 from the germline V gene are SGHRS and YFSETQ. The V and J ends lost 3 bases and 2 bases, in that order; junction bases with no gene match: 5.

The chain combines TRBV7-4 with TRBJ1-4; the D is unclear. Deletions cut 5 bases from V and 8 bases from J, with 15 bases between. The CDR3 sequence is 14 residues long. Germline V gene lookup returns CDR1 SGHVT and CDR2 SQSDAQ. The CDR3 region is CASSPTRAREKLFF. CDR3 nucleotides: TGTGCCAGCAGCCCGACGCGCGCGAGGGAAAAACTGTTTTTT.

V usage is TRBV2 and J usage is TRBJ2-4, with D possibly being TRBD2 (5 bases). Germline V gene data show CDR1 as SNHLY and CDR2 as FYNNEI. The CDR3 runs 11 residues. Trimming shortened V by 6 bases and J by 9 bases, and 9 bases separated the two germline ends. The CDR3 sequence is CASRIASIQYF. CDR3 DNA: TGTGCCAGCAGGATAGCGAGCATTCAGTACTTC.

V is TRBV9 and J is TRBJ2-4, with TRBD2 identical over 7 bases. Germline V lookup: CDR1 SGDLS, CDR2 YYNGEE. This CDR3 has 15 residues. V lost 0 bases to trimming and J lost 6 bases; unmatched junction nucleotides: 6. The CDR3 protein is CASSVDLGGTNIQYF. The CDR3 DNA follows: TGTGCCAGCAGCGTAGATTTGGGGGGGACAAACATTCAGTACTTC.

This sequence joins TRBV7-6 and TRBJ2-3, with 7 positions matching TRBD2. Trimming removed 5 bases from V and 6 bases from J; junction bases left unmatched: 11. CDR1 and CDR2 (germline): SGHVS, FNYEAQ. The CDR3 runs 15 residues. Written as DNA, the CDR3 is TGTGCCAGCAGCCTGAAGCGGGGAGTCTCCGATACGCAGTATTTT. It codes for CASSLKRGVSDTQYF.

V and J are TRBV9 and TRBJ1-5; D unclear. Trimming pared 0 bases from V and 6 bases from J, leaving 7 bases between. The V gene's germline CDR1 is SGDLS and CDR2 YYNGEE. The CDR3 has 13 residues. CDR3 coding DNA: TGTGCCAGCAGCGTAGGAGCGTCTCAGCCCCAGCATTTT. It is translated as CASSVGASQPQHF.

The CDR3 DNA reads as TGTGCCAGCAGTGAATACAGGGGGTTGTCACCCCTCCACTTT. Translated: CASSEYRGLSPLHF. The chain couples TRBV2 to TRBJ1-6; 8 nucleotides match TRBD1. After removal of 2 bases from V and 10 bases from J, the junction contained 4 bases not matched to a gene. Germline CDR1 reads SNHLY; CDR2 reads FYNNEI. This CDR3 has 14 residues.

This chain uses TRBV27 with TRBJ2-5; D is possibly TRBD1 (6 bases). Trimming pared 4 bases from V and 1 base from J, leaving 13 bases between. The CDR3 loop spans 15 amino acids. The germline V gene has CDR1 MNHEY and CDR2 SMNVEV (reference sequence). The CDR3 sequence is CASSSGHRRQETQYF. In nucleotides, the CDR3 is TGTGCCAGCAGTTCGGGACACAGACGCCAAGAGACCCAGTACTTC.

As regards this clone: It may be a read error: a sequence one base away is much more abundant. CDR3 nucleotides: TGTGCCAGCAGTTCCGACAGCTATGGCTACACCTTC. It translates to CASSSDSYGYTF. This chain connects TRBV6-1 to TRBJ1-2; a possible D gene is TRBD1 (5 bases). CDR3 length: 12 amino acids. Germline V gene lookup returns CDR1 MNHNS and CDR2 SASEGT. The V and J ends lost 5 bases and 4 bases respectively, with 8 bases between them.